What follows is one TCR beta chain and its context. The antigen remains undetermined. This specimen comes from a study of Ad26.COV2.S vaccination and SARS-CoV-2 variants. Study-wide findings and caveats: The analyses of TCR breadth and depth may have understated the size of total T cell responses.

V shed 0 bases and J 0 bases; nucleotides not matched to a gene: 1. CDR3 length equals 16 residues. Per the germline V gene, CDR1 is MRHNA and CDR2 is SNTAGT. Assay: immunoSEQ multiplex PCR; the TCRdb copy retains only in-frame clones and omits some. The sample holds around 250,000 clones, around nine tenths seen once. The treatment here: 15 to 20 received Ad26.COV2.S at low or high dose, single or two shots; about five received placebo; per-sample allocation not given. Sampling was performed 63 days after the first vaccine or placebo injection. The chain couples TRBV6-4 to TRBJ2-3; 9 positions match TRBD2. Specimen: peripheral blood, collected in a trial of Ad26.COV2.S vaccine versus placebo. This receptor was taken from a person between 18 and 59 years old who received the Ad26.COV2.S COVID-19 vaccine or a placebo. CDR3 loop: CASSDSGLASTDTQYF. As DNA, the CDR3 is TGTGCCAGCAGTGACTCCGGACTAGCGAGCACAGATACGCAGTATTTT.